The 5 T cell receptor beta chains given below trace back to one sample, sequenced in a study of cytomegalovirus exposure and HLA in healthy donors. In the PCR, 60 Vbeta and 13 Jbeta primers were used. Produced via immunoSEQ multiplex PCR; TCRdb's table is partial and in-frame only. The table lists 100,000 to 150,000 clones, about 74% of them singletons. Sequences were obtained from PBMCs. The receptors here all came from a woman aged 45-65 years in good health and CMV-seropositive.

In DNA form, the CDR3 reads TGTGCCAGCAGCCGCGGACAGGGGATTTTAGAGACCCAGTACTTC. Residues: CASSRGQGILETQYF. The chain couples TRBV7-6 to TRBJ2-5, with TRBD1 matching 9 bases. The trim removed 5 bases at V and 4 bases at J, leaving 8 bases unmatched. Germline V lookup: CDR1 SGHVS, CDR2 FNYEAQ. This CDR3 is 15 amino acids long.

The chain employs TRBV11-2 and TRBJ2-7; D remains ambiguous. The V and J ends lost 5 bases and 4 bases respectively, with 9 bases between them. Germline loops: CDR1 SGHAT, CDR2 FQNNGV. This CDR3 contains 12 residues. DNA for the CDR3: TGTGCCAGCAGCAAAGACACTTACGAGCAGTACTTC. Translating it yields CASSKDTYEQYF.

The V gene is TRBV2, the J gene TRBJ2-7; 8 nucleotides match TRBD1. CDR1 is SNHLY, CDR2 FYNNEI, per germline. CDR3 length: 14 amino acids. Trimming took 7 bases from V and 0 from J; bases not matched to a gene: 5. This CDR3 is CASKGTGNSYEQYF. The CDR3 DNA sequence: TGTGCCAGCAAGGGGACAGGTAACTCCTACGAGCAGTACTTC.

The rearrangement uses TRBV19 and TRBJ1-2, with D perhaps matching TRBD1 (5 bases). The V end lost 4 bases, the J end lost 7 bases, and 13 bases lay between the germline ends. Germline values: CDR1 LNHDA, CDR2 SQIVND (reference sequence). This CDR3 region has 13 residues. CDR3 protein: CASSKRGWGGYTF. The CDR3 coding sequence is TGTGCCAGTAGTAAGCGGGGGTGGGGTGGCTACACCTTC.

The table lists this clone with many counts. The genes are TRBV7-2 and TRBJ1-1, with 8 bases fitting TRBD1. The CDR3 loop spans 12 amino acids. The J segment lost 12 bases and the V segment lost 6 bases, leaving 9 bases of the junction unmatched. Per the germline V gene, CDR1 is SGHTA and CDR2 is FQGNSA. CDR3 DNA sequence: TGTGCCAGCAGTTTTGGACAGGGTAAGACTTTCTTT. This sequence encodes CASSFGQGKTFF.